This entry features one T cell receptor beta chain sequence. A multiplex PCR was run with 60 Vbeta primers and 13 Jbeta primers. Methods used by the authors: The count from a later analysis was tens of millions of unique TCR beta chains, some 10 million of them shared. Generated by immunoSEQ multiplex PCR, the TCRdb table keeps only in-frame clones and is missing some. Clone size and V and J calls were adopted from that table, with D and trimming inferred from the DNA. This repertoire includes approximately 120,000 clones. The data were taken from a study of cytomegalovirus exposure and HLA in healthy donors. This CDR3 spans 14 amino acids. CDR1 and CDR2 from the germline V gene are MDHEN and SYDVKM. The V and J ends lost 7 bases and 6 bases, in that order; junction bases with no gene match: 6.

This receptor was obtained from a man aged 35 to 55 in good health and CMV-seronegative. The rearrangement joins TRBV28 to TRBJ2-2; 9 bases fit TRBD2. Specimen: PBMCs. CDR3 sequence (DNA): TGTGCCAGCACGGCGGGAGGGTCTTCCGGGGAGCTGTTTTTT. It encodes CASTAGGSSGELFF.